These 9 T cell receptor beta chains were sequenced from one sample in a study of T cell responses to AZD1222 COVID-19 vaccine. The data were produced by immunoSEQ multiplex PCR, yet TCRdb's version contains in-frame clones alone and is incomplete. The data show 84,000 or so clones, about 93% seen once. The sequenced sample was peripheral blood, obtained on day 0 of MenACWY control vaccination. The receptors were gathered from an adult in good health.

The rearrangement uses TRBV24-1 and TRBJ2-5; the match to TRBD1 covers 8 bases. The CDR3 length is 16 residues. Germline V CDR1 and CDR2: KGHDR, SFDVKD. V was clipped by 2 bases and J by 1 base; unmatched bases: 5. The CDR3 spells CATSDYGTGTQETQYF. DNA for the CDR3: TGTGCCACCAGTGATTACGGGACAGGAACCCAAGAGACCCAGTACTTC.

The chain carries TRBV7-9 and TRBJ1-1; TRBD1 matches at 9 bases. V shed 5 bases, J shed 5 bases, and the junction held 3 bases outside the gene matches. The CDR3 consists of 13 residues. The germline V gene has CDR1 SEHNR and CDR2 FQNEAQ (reference sequence). The CDR3, as DNA: TGTGCCAGCAGCGAAGGGACAGGGACTGAAGCTTTCTTT. The encoded protein is CASSEGTGTEAFF.

The rearrangement uses TRBV2 and TRBJ1-4, with D hard to call. The CDR3 spans 12 residues. The germline CDR1 and CDR2 sequences are SNHLY and FYNNEI. V was shortened by 2 bases and J by 7 bases, with 5 bases between the two germline ends. CDR3 amino acids: CASSESTEKLFF. The DNA for the CDR3 is TGTGCCAGCAGTGAATCGACTGAAAAACTGTTTTTT. Full variable domain (missing parts from reference TRBV2 and TRBJ1-4): EPEVTQTPSHQVTQMGQEVILRCVPISNHLYFYWYRQILGQKVEFLVSFYNNEISEKSEIFDDQFSVERPDGSNFTLKIRSTKLEDSAMYFCASSESTEKLFFGSGTQLSVL.

The rearrangement links TRBV5-1 to TRBJ2-7, with 7 bases lining up with TRBD1. The CDR3 totals 14 residues. Germline CDR1 and CDR2: SGHRS and YFSETQ. Trimming took 4 bases from V and 4 from J; bases not matched to a gene: 8. CDR3 nucleotide sequence: TGCGCCAGCAGCCTCCGGGACAGCCGATACGAGCAGTACTTC. This sequence encodes CASSLRDSRYEQYF.

The chain carries TRBV18 and TRBJ1-1; 11 nucleotides match TRBD1. The V gene's germline CDR1 is KGHSH and CDR2 LQKENI. The CDR3 sequence is 15 residues long. Trimming cost V 3 bases and J 4 bases; bases outside gene matches: 4. The CDR3 here is CASSPLGQGATEAFF. The CDR3 DNA sequence: TGTGCCAGCTCACCTCTTGGACAGGGGGCCACTGAAGCTTTCTTT.

The J gene is TRBJ1-4, the V gene TRBV7-9; TRBD1 matches at 8 bases. Germline loops: CDR1 SEHNR, CDR2 FQNEAQ (reference sequence). The J segment lost 8 bases and the V segment lost 5 bases, leaving 10 bases of the junction unmatched. The CDR3 spans 15 residues. The CDR3 DNA reads TGTGCCAGCAGCCCGACGGACAGGGTAGGGGAAAAACTGTTTTTT. Protein sequence: CASSPTDRVGEKLFF.

The chain couples TRBV20-1 to TRBJ2-2; the match to TRBD1 covers 10 bases. The CDR3 contains 14 residues. Per germline, CDR1 DFQATT and CDR2 SNEGSKA (reference sequence). With V trimmed by 3 bases and J by 6 bases, 4 bases remained unmatched. The CDR3 here is CSASRGTGAGELFF. The CDR3 coding sequence is TGCAGTGCTAGTCGGGGGACAGGGGCCGGGGAGCTGTTTTTT.

The V call is TRBV9, the J call TRBJ1-3, with TRBD1 identical over 10 bases. Trimming took 2 bases from V and 4 from J; bases not matched to a gene: 6. The length of the CDR3 is 16 residues. Germline V gene data show CDR1 as SGDLS and CDR2 as YYNGEE. As DNA, the CDR3 is TGTGCCAGCAGCGTGGGGACAGGGGTAGGAGGAAACACCATATATTTT. Translating it yields CASSVGTGVGGNTIYF.

This rearrangement joins TRBV2 to TRBJ1-2, with D perhaps TRBD1 (5 bases). There are 14 residues in the CDR3. Germline V gene sequence: CDR1 SNHLY, CDR2 FYNNEI. V lost 3 bases, J lost 4 bases, and 12 bases lay in between. CDR3 nucleotides: TGTGCCAGCAGTGATCAGGGCGCAACCTATGGCTACACCTTC. This encodes CASSDQGATYGYTF.